The 29 T cell receptor beta chains below all came from one sample that was sequenced in a study of Ad26.COV2.S vaccination and SARS-CoV-2 variants. The sample's treatment: about 20 received Ad26.COV2.S at low or high dose, single or two shots; 5 received placebo; per-sample allocation not given. Repertoires come from day 63 after the first vaccine or placebo injection. TCRdb keeps only in-frame clones here, not all; method: immunoSEQ multiplex PCR. Here the sample spans about 380,000 clones, 83% being singletons. The input for sequencing was peripheral blood, taken in a trial of Ad26.COV2.S vaccine versus placebo. The receptors were gathered from a person aged 18-65 years who received the Ad26.COV2.S COVID-19 vaccine or a placebo.

The CDR3 is CASSPALAGDLGYEQYF. DNA of the CDR3: TGCGCCAGCAGCCCGGCACTAGCGGGAGATTTAGGGTACGAGCAGTACTTC. This rearrangement joins TRBV5-1 to TRBJ2-7; 11 bases align to TRBD2. Germline V lookup: CDR1 SGHRS, CDR2 YFSETQ. The J segment lost 4 bases and the V segment lost 4 bases, leaving 13 bases of the junction unmatched. The CDR3 spans 17 residues.

This chain joins TRBV7-9 and TRBJ1-4; 9 nucleotides line up with TRBD1. CDR3 length: 14 amino acids. The V and J ends lost 7 bases and 8 bases, in that order; junction bases with no gene match: 8. Germline CDR1 is SEHNR and CDR2 is FQNEAQ (reference sequence). The CDR3 sequence: CASIKQGAGEKLFF. The CDR3 bases are TGTGCCAGCATCAAACAGGGGGCAGGAGAAAAACTGTTTTTT.

The V and J genes are TRBV5-1 and TRBJ1-1; weak D call: TRBD1 (5 bases). CDR1 is SGHRS, CDR2 YFSETQ, per germline. Trimming pared 0 bases from V and 6 bases from J, leaving 12 bases between. This CDR3 is built from 14 residues. The CDR3 nucleotides read TGCGCCAGCAGCTTGGCGCAGGGACCATCTGAAGCTTTCTTT. Its translation: CASSLAQGPSEAFF.

The chain couples TRBV12-3 or TRBV12-4 to TRBJ2-2; no firm D call. The CDR3 consists of 13 residues. Trimming stripped 0 bases from V and 6 bases from J, with 5 bases between. The chain's CDR3 is CASSLALPGELFF. Written as DNA, the CDR3 is TGTGCCAGCAGTTTAGCGCTCCCCGGGGAGCTGTTTTTT.

The rearrangement joins TRBV9 to TRBJ2-1; the D gene is possibly TRBD2 (7 bases). The germline V gene encodes CDR1 SGDLS and CDR2 YYNGEE. The CDR3 contains 15 residues. V lost 4 bases to trimming and J lost 4 bases, with 15 bases between them. The CDR3 is CASSPGGRGYNEQFF. For the CDR3, the DNA is TGTGCCAGCAGCCCCGGGGGGCGGGGATACAATGAGCAGTTCTTC.

This clone was found a few times. The CDR3: CASSRYQGAQGEAFF. The CDR3 DNA follows: TGTGCCAGCAGTCGCTACCAGGGGGCGCAGGGTGAAGCTTTCTTT. V is TRBV3-1 (or the pseudogene TRBV3-2) and J is TRBJ1-1, with 8 bases fitting TRBD1. The CDR3 is made up of 15 amino acids. The ends lost 6 bases at V and 7 bases at J; junction bases unmatched: 13. Germline V gives CDR1 LGHDT, CDR2 YNNKEL (reference sequence).

The V call is TRBV4-1, the J call TRBJ2-1, with TRBD2 identical over 8 bases. The length of the CDR3 is 16 residues. The ends lost 6 bases at V and 5 bases at J; junction bases unmatched: 12. Germline V CDR1 and CDR2: MGHRA, YSYEKL. DNA of the CDR3: TGCGCCAGCAGGTTGGGCGGGGGGCGATTCGACAATGAGCAGTTCTTC. Its protein product is CASRLGGGRFDNEQFF.

The chain joins TRBV13 to TRBJ2-7; TRBD2 matches 7 bases. The CDR3 is made up of 15 amino acids. Unmatched junction bases numbered 7, after V lost 0 bases and J lost 5 bases. CDR1 PRHDT and CDR2 FYEKMQ come from the germline V gene (reference sequence). The CDR3 nucleotides read TGTGCCAGCAGCTTAGGGGCGGGGGTTTCCCACGAGCAGTACTTC. Its translation: CASSLGAGVSHEQYF.

The genes are TRBV2 and TRBJ2-7; TRBD1 might be the D (6 bases). The V gene lost 6 bases and the J gene lost 0 bases, with 12 bases spanning the gap. Germline assignment: CDR1 SNHLY and CDR2 FYNNEI. This CDR3 is 14 amino acids long. The CDR3 sequence is CASRPYRDSYEQYF. As DNA, the CDR3 is TGTGCCAGCAGACCATACAGGGACTCCTACGAGCAGTACTTC.

This rearrangement joins TRBV3-1 (or the pseudogene TRBV3-2) to TRBJ2-3, with a weak D call TRBD1 (6 bases). The CDR3 length is 15 residues. Germline V gives CDR1 LGHDT, CDR2 YNNKEL (reference sequence). Trimming shortened V by 4 bases and J by 3 bases, and 14 bases separated the two germline ends. The CDR3 DNA sequence: TGTGCCAGCAGCCCGGCAGGGGATGGAACAGATACGCAGTATTTT. Its translation is CASSPAGDGTDTQYF.

The chain links TRBV24-1 to TRBJ2-1, with D perhaps being TRBD1 or TRBD2 (5 bases each). The germline V and J ends were trimmed by 1 base and 9 bases, with 12 bases remaining between them. The length of the CDR3 is 14 residues. Germline-derived CDR1 and CDR2 are KGHDR and SFDVKD. The chain's CDR3 is CATSDFSGTGEQFF. For the CDR3, the DNA is TGTGCCACCAGTGATTTCTCCGGGACGGGTGAGCAGTTCTTC.

The rearrangement uses TRBV10-3 and TRBJ2-3; possibly TRBD2 for D (5 bases). Germline V gene data show CDR1 as ENHRY and CDR2 as SYGVKD. The CDR3 contains 12 residues. V lost 8 bases, J lost 4 bases, and 10 bases lay in between. The CDR3 DNA reads as TGTGCCATCGCGGAGGCGGCAGATACGCAGTATTTT. This encodes CAIAEAADTQYF.

The rearrangement joins TRBV7-9 to TRBJ2-1, with 7 bases identical to TRBD2. V shed 1 base and J 8 bases; nucleotides not matched to a gene: 5. The CDR3 is 14 amino acids. Per germline, CDR1 SEHNR and CDR2 FQNEAQ (reference sequence). In DNA form, the CDR3 reads TGTGCCAGCAGCTTAGGGACTAGTGGGGATGAGCAGTTCTTC. Protein: CASSLGTSGDEQFF.

This sequence joins TRBV30 and TRBJ2-3, with unresolved D. This CDR3 is 14 amino acids long. CDR1 GTSNPN and CDR2 SVGIG come from the germline V gene (reference sequence). The V and J ends lost 1 base and 5 bases respectively, with 13 bases between them. The DNA for the CDR3 is TGTGCCTGGAGTGCTACGGCGAATGTAGATACGCAGTATTTT. Translating it yields CAWSATANVDTQYF.

The chain has TRBV3-1 (or the pseudogene TRBV3-2) and TRBJ2-1; possible D gene TRBD2, 6 bases. Germline V gives CDR1 LGHDT, CDR2 YNNKEL (reference sequence). V gave up 5 bases and J gave up 0 bases, with 11 bases separating them. The CDR3 covers 15 residues. CDR3 in amino acids: CASSSRDFSYNEQFF. CDR3 sequence (DNA): TGTGCCAGCAGCTCACGGGACTTCTCCTACAATGAGCAGTTCTTC.

J is TRBJ1-1 and V is TRBV9; D not resolved. The CDR3 is made up of 15 amino acids. Germline V gene data show CDR1 as SGDLS and CDR2 as YYNGEE. Trimming cost V 0 bases and J 1 base, with 10 bases left between them. CDR3 in amino acids: CASSVVAGQNTEAFF. The CDR3 bases are TGTGCCAGCAGCGTAGTGGCGGGCCAGAACACTGAAGCTTTCTTT.

The chain uses TRBV4-3 and TRBJ1-3; unclear D gene. CDR3 size: 14 residues. Trimming took off 0 bases at V and 4 bases at J, with 7 bases between the two ends. CDR1 LGHNA and CDR2 YSLEER come from the germline V gene. The CDR3 protein is CASSQDGGGNTIYF. CDR3 coding DNA: TGCGCCAGCAGCCAAGACGGCGGCGGAAACACCATATATTTT.

This clone has a handful of counts. This chain joins TRBV19 and TRBJ1-5, with unresolved D. Germline V gene lookup returns CDR1 LNHDA and CDR2 SQIVND (reference sequence). Between the trimmed V and J ends, which lost 6 bases and 9 bases, there was a span of 9 bases. The CDR3 sequence is 11 residues long. The CDR3, as DNA: TGTGCCAGTAGGGACTTGGGGCCCCAGCATTTT. Amino acids: CASRDLGPQHF.

On this clone: This sample also contains other DNA sequences that code for the same CDR3. The chain recombines TRBV9 with TRBJ1-1, with D unresolved. CDR3 length: 13 residues. Between the trimmed V and J ends, which lost 0 bases and 1 base, there was a span of 4 bases. Germline values: CDR1 SGDLS, CDR2 YYNGEE. The CDR3 region has the DNA TGTGCCAGCAGCGTAGCCCCGAACACTGAAGCTTTCTTT. As protein: CASSVAPNTEAFF.

The chain carries TRBV7-9 and TRBJ1-3; D remains unclear. Between the trimmed V and J ends, which lost 7 bases and 3 bases, there was a span of 7 bases. CDR1 SEHNR and CDR2 FQNEAQ come from the germline V gene (reference sequence). The CDR3 spans 12 residues. Here the CDR3 reads CASTLNGNTIYF. The CDR3 nucleotides are TGTGCCAGCACCCTGAATGGAAACACCATATATTTT.

This chain connects TRBV5-5 to TRBJ1-6; maybe TRBD1 (5 bases). This CDR3 spans 17 amino acids. Trimming took 1 base from V and 1 from J, leaving 12 bases between them. Germline CDR1 and CDR2: SGHKS and YYEKEE (reference sequence). In DNA form, the CDR3 reads TGTGCCAGCAGCTTGAGGCAGGGATTTTCCTATAATTCACCCCTCCACTTT. Encoded protein: CASSLRQGFSYNSPLHF.

The CDR3 DNA reads TGTGCCAGCAGCCACGGCGGGGAGCGGGGGACCTACGAGCAGTACTTC. Translated, it gives CASSHGGERGTYEQYF. The V call is TRBV5-4, the J call TRBJ2-7, with 8 bases lining up with TRBD2. The CDR3 loop spans 16 amino acids. The V segment lost 4 bases and the J segment 2 bases; nucleotides outside the gene matches: 11. Germline CDR1 is SGHNT and CDR2 is YYREEE (reference sequence).

V is TRBV29-1 and J is TRBJ2-3; tentatively, D is TRBD1 (5 bases). V lost 5 bases and J 11 bases, leaving 14 bases between the germline ends. Germline CDR1 is SQVTM and CDR2 is ANQGSEA. The CDR3 is 11 amino acids. In DNA, the CDR3 is TGCAGCGTTCTGGGGCTGGACCGGCAGTATTTT. Amino acids: CSVLGLDRQYF.

The V call is TRBV3-1 (or the pseudogene TRBV3-2), the J call TRBJ2-4, with D unclear. This CDR3 has 15 residues. Germline V CDR1 and CDR2: LGHDT, YNNKEL (reference sequence). Trimming pared 5 bases from V and 0 bases from J, leaving 11 bases between. The CDR3 loop reads CASSTGSVAKNIQYF. Here the CDR3 DNA reads TGTGCCAGCAGCACGGGCTCTGTAGCCAAAAACATTCAGTACTTC.

The J gene is TRBJ1-1, the V gene TRBV4-2, with D hard to call. The CDR3 loop spans 15 amino acids. V dropped 0 bases and J dropped 1 base, with 9 bases sitting between them. Germline CDR1 reads LGHNA; CDR2 reads YNFKEQ. CDR3 DNA: TGTGCCAGCAGCCAAGACCGGTGGGAGAACACTGAAGCTTTCTTT. Protein product: CASSQDRWENTEAFF.

The chain employs TRBV5-8 and TRBJ2-3, with a weak D call TRBD2 (5 bases). The CDR3 contains 14 residues. The germline gives CDR1 SGHTS, CDR2 YDEGEE. Between the trimmed V and J ends, which lost 0 bases and 1 base, there was a span of 6 bases. The CDR3: CASSLAGGTDTQYF. The CDR3 DNA reads as TGTGCCAGCAGCTTGGCCGGGGGCACAGATACGCAGTATTTT.

The chain combines TRBV11-3 with TRBJ2-1; 7 bases line up with TRBD2. Trimming at V came to 5 bases and at J to 8 bases, leaving 18 bases not matched to a gene. CDR3 length: 17 residues. The germline V gene encodes CDR1 SGHNT and CDR2 YENEEA. The CDR3: CASSPAWEGGIRYEQFF. DNA for the CDR3: TGTGCCAGCAGCCCTGCCTGGGAGGGAGGGATCCGCTATGAGCAGTTCTTC.

The sample holds one count of this clone. The chain carries TRBV11-2 and TRBJ2-7, with D tentatively TRBD1 or TRBD2 (5 bases each). Germline values: CDR1 SGHAT, CDR2 FQNNGV. The CDR3 spans 14 residues. The V gene lost 6 bases and the J gene lost 4 bases, with 16 bases spanning the gap. The chain's CDR3 is CASRRPGPIYEQYF. CDR3 coding DNA: TGTGCCAGCAGACGACCGGGACCGATTTACGAGCAGTACTTC.

The J gene is TRBJ1-3, the V gene TRBV7-9; D call uncertain. The V end was cut by 0 bases, the J end by 4 bases, with 16 bases between. Germline loops: CDR1 SEHNR, CDR2 FQNEAQ (reference sequence). This CDR3 comprises 17 residues. CDR3 in amino acids: CASSLAPPGRSGNTIYF. In DNA form, the CDR3 reads TGTGCCAGCAGCTTAGCACCACCAGGCAGGTCGGGAAACACCATATATTTT. The complete variable domain, with remaining parts taken from reference TRBV7-9 and TRBJ1-3, reads DTGVSQNPRHKITKRGQNVTFRCDPISEHNRLYWYRQTLGQGPEFLTYFQNEAQLEKSRLLSDRFSAERPKGSFSTLEIQRTEQGDSAMYLCASSLAPPGRSGNTIYFGEGSWLTVV.